Following are 26 T cell receptor beta chains from one sample sequenced in a study of T cells after yellow fever vaccination. One entry per CDR3 protein, called by TCRdb with MiXCR from the 5' RACE reads. The sample has some 600,000 distinct CDR3 sequences, about 15% seen once; the top ten hold 15% to 20%. The starting material was PBMCs, obtained 4 to 5 days after the first yellow fever vaccination. These receptors were obtained from a man between 18 and 35 years old who received the YFV17D yellow fever vaccine.

This clonotype occurred a few times. J is TRBJ2-5 and V is TRBV20-1, with D possibly being TRBD1 (5 bases). CDR1 and CDR2 (germline): DFQATT, SNEGSKA (reference sequence). V lost 6 bases to trimming and J lost 2 bases, with 28 bases between them. This CDR3 is built from 18 residues. CDR3 nucleotides: TGCAGTGCCGTCGCGAATGTTAGGGGCCTGATTTTACAAGAGACCCAGTACTTC. This encodes CSAVANVRGLILQETQYF.

This clonotype was detected a few times. J is TRBJ2-5 and V is TRBV29-1; TRBD1 agrees at 8 bases. CDR1 SQVTM and CDR2 ANQGSEA come from the germline V gene. The CDR3 is 13 residues long. The V and J ends lost 8 bases and 5 bases, in that order; junction bases with no gene match: 10. CDR3 DNA: TGCAGCTTACCACAGGGGGATGGGGAGACCCAGTACTTC. It translates to CSLPQGDGETQYF.

This clonotype was recorded at least ten times. This chain joins TRBV2 and TRBJ2-1; TRBD2 matches at 7 bases. The CDR3 is 13 amino acids. Trimming at V came to 8 bases and at J to 5 bases, leaving 6 bases not matched to a gene. Germline values: CDR1 SNHLY, CDR2 FYNNEI. The CDR3 coding sequence is TGTGCCAGCGGGACTACTTCCGACAATGAGCAGTTCTTC. Amino acids: CASGTTSDNEQFF.

There are a few counts of this clonotype. The chain joins TRBV6-2 or TRBV6-3 to TRBJ2-1; unclear D gene. The V end was cut by 5 bases, the J end by 1 base, with 15 bases between. Germline V gives CDR1 MNHEY, CDR2 SVGEGT. This CDR3 comprises 16 residues. CDR3 sequence reads: CASSPPAFRSYNEQFF. For the CDR3, the DNA is TGTGCCAGCAGTCCGCCCGCATTCAGGTCCTACAATGAGCAGTTCTTC.

This clonotype was counted between two and nine times. This rearrangement joins TRBV11-3 to TRBJ1-6; D possibly corresponds to TRBD1 (5 bases). The CDR3 totals 13 residues. Trimming pared 5 bases from V and 9 bases from J, leaving 11 bases between. Germline V gene lookup returns CDR1 SGHNT and CDR2 YENEEA. CDR3 sequence reads: CASSQRDSSPLHF. As DNA, the CDR3 is TGTGCCAGCAGCCAACGAGACAGTTCACCCCTCCACTTT. Complete variable domain (other parts from reference TRBV11-3 and TRBJ1-6): EAGVVQSPRYKIIEKKQPVAFWCNPISGHNTLYWYLQNLGQGPELLIRYENEEAVDDSQLPKDRFSAERLKGVDSTLKIQPAELGDSAVYLCASSQRDSSPLHFGNGTRLTVT.

In its sample, this clonotype was seen a few times. The genes are TRBV14 and TRBJ2-5; D is tentatively TRBD1 or TRBD2 (6 bases each). Per germline, CDR1 SGHDN and CDR2 FVKESK. V was shortened by 4 bases and J by 7 bases, with 16 bases between the two germline ends. The CDR3 loop spans 14 amino acids. The CDR3 nucleotides are TGTGCCAGCAGCCGGTACGGGGGCCACGGGACCCAGTACTTC. This encodes CASSRYGGHGTQYF.

The sample holds a few counts of this clonotype. The chain couples TRBV18 to TRBJ2-5; no reliable D call. Trimming cost V 1 base and J 2 bases, with 8 bases left between them. The CDR3 is 14 residues long. Germline V CDR1 and CDR2: KGHSH, LQKENI. The CDR3 nucleotides read TGTGCCAGCTCACCACGAAATAGTCAAGAGACCCAGTACTTC. Protein sequence: CASSPRNSQETQYF.

Here the CDR3 reads CASSFGGRDNQPQHF. The CDR3 nucleotides are TGTGCCAGCAGTTTCGGGGGTCGGGACAATCAGCCCCAGCATTTT. The chain recombines TRBV12-3 or TRBV12-4 with TRBJ1-5; TRBD1 might be the D (5 bases). V lost 3 bases, J lost 3 bases, and 12 bases lay in between. The CDR3 runs to 15 residues.

The gene calls are TRBV4-1 and TRBJ2-1; TRBD1 matches at 9 bases. CDR3 length: 13 amino acids. The germline V gene has CDR1 MGHRA and CDR2 YSYEKL. The V gene end was trimmed by 1 base and the J gene end by 16 bases; junction bases not matched to a gene: 8. The CDR3 nucleotides are TGCGCCAGCAGCCAAGTGTCAGGACAGGGGAGTTTCTTC. This translates into CASSQVSGQGSFF.

This sequence joins TRBV27 and TRBJ2-7; D call uncertain. The CDR3 runs 15 residues. CDR1 is MNHEY and CDR2 is SMNVEV in the germline V gene (reference sequence). Trimming shortened V by 5 bases and J by 0 bases, and 14 bases separated the two germline ends. The CDR3 sequence: CASSPSVRSSYEQYF. The CDR3 DNA follows: TGTGCCAGCAGTCCCTCTGTGCGTAGCTCCTACGAGCAGTACTTC.

The V call is TRBV25-1, the J call TRBJ1-2; 8 bases map to TRBD1. The CDR3 covers 16 residues. Germline loops: CDR1 MGHDK, CDR2 SYGVNS. Germline trimming cut 3 bases from V and 8 bases from J; bases unmatched to any gene: 14. The CDR3 region is CASSDPATGGVSGYTF. For the CDR3, the DNA is TGTGCCAGCAGTGACCCGGCCACAGGGGGAGTCTCCGGCTACACCTTC.

The chain has TRBV5-4 and TRBJ2-1; no clear D gene. Germline V lookup: CDR1 SGHNT, CDR2 YYREEE (reference sequence). Trimming removed 1 base at V and 7 bases at J, with 12 bases between. The CDR3 has 14 amino acids. The CDR3 spells CASSLTYGVNEQFF. The CDR3 region has the DNA TGTGCCAGCAGCTTGACCTACGGAGTGAATGAGCAGTTCTTC.

This clonotype was detected only a few times. This chain links TRBV30 with TRBJ2-5, with 9 bases aligning to TRBD2. The CDR3 is made up of 14 amino acids. Per the germline V gene, CDR1 is GTSNPN and CDR2 is SVGIG (reference sequence). V lost 5 bases, J lost 4 bases, and 8 bases stayed unmatched. DNA for the CDR3: TGTGCCTGGGGCAGCGGGGGGCCTGGAGAGACCCAGTACTTC. Its protein product is CAWGSGGPGETQYF.

This clonotype was seen a few times. V usage is TRBV5-1 and J usage is TRBJ2-1; 8 nucleotides match TRBD2. V trimming: 2 bases; J trimming: 8 bases; junction bases outside the gene matches: 12. This CDR3 has 16 amino acids. The germline CDR1 and CDR2 sequences are SGHRS and YFSETQ. In DNA form, the CDR3 reads TGCGCCAGCAGCTTTTTAGCGGGGATGGAATTATATGAGCAGTTCTTC. Translating gives CASSFLAGMELYEQFF. Drawing the rest from reference TRBV5-1 and TRBJ2-1, the complete variable domain is KAGVTQTPRYLIKTRGQQVTLSCSPISGHRSVSWYQQTPGQGLQFLFEYFSETQRNKGNFPGRFSGRQFSNSRSEMNVSTLELGDSALYLCASSFLAGMELYEQFFGPGTRLTVL.

The chain uses TRBV4-1 and TRBJ2-5; D uncertain. Trimming removed 0 bases from V and 4 bases from J, with 9 bases in between. The CDR3 covers 14 residues. From germline, CDR1 is MGHRA and CDR2 YSYEKL. The CDR3 loop is CASSQDRWRETQYF. The CDR3 DNA reads as TGCGCCAGCAGCCAAGATCGGTGGAGAGAGACCCAGTACTTC.

This rearrangement joins TRBV2 to TRBJ2-4, with D unclear. The V gene lost 2 bases and the J gene lost 0 bases, with 14 bases spanning the gap. Germline-derived CDR1 and CDR2 are SNHLY and FYNNEI. The CDR3 spans 17 residues. The CDR3 region has the DNA TGTGCCAGCAGTGAATATTGGGGAATACTAGCCAAAAACATTCAGTACTTC. It is translated as CASSEYWGILAKNIQYF.

This clonotype was picked up a small number of times. The V and J genes are TRBV4-2 and TRBJ2-1, with D hard to call. The germline V gene encodes CDR1 LGHNA and CDR2 YNFKEQ. The CDR3 covers 12 residues. Deletions cut 4 bases from V and 6 bases from J, with 7 bases between. CDR3 sequence: CASSPVANEQFF. The CDR3 DNA reads as TGTGCCAGCAGCCCCGTTGCCAATGAGCAGTTCTTC.

CDR3: CASSGLTGSSGANVLTF. In DNA, the CDR3 is TGTGCCAGCAGCGGTTTGACAGGCTCCTCTGGGGCCAACGTCCTGACTTTC. V and J are TRBV2 and TRBJ2-6, with a weak D call TRBD1 (6 bases). This CDR3 region has 17 residues. Trimming took off 6 bases at V and 0 bases at J, with 15 bases between the two ends. Germline CDR1 reads SNHLY; CDR2 reads FYNNEI. The full variable domain, with the rest looked up from reference TRBV2 and TRBJ2-6, is EPEVTQTPSHQVTQMGQEVILRCVPISNHLYFYWYRQILGQKVEFLVSFYNNEISEKSEIFDDQFSVERPDGSNFTLKIRSTKLEDSAMYFCASSGLTGSSGANVLTFGAGSRLTVL.

This clonotype occurred a few times. The CDR3 here is CASSHLTSGGETQYF. For the CDR3, the DNA is TGCGCCAGCAGCCACCTGACTAGCGGGGGCGAGACCCAGTACTTC. This chain uses TRBV4-1 with TRBJ2-5, with 12 bases fitting TRBD2. This CDR3 contains 15 residues. Per germline, CDR1 MGHRA and CDR2 YSYEKL. V lost 3 bases, J lost 5 bases, and 4 bases stayed unmatched.

This clonotype was picked up a small number of times. J is TRBJ2-3 and V is TRBV28; 10 nucleotides align to TRBD2. Trimming removed 4 bases from V and 6 bases from J; junction bases left unmatched: 7. The CDR3 runs to 15 residues. CDR1 and CDR2 (germline): MDHEN, SYDVKM. CDR3 residues: CASSSQRGGRDTQYF. The CDR3, as DNA: TGTGCCAGCAGTTCGCAGCGGGGGGGCAGGGATACGCAGTATTTT.

This clonotype was found many times. V usage is TRBV10-3 and J usage is TRBJ2-3, with D unresolved. Deletions cut 10 bases from V and 6 bases from J, with 14 bases between. Germline lookup yields CDR1 ENHRY and CDR2 SYGVKD. The CDR3 extends over 12 amino acids. CDR3 bases: TGTGCCAGCTCAACTCAGCCGGATACGCAGTATTTT. This translates into CASSTQPDTQYF.

This chain connects TRBV20-1 to TRBJ2-1; TRBD2 agrees at 8 bases. The CDR3 contains 15 residues. Germline V gene sequence: CDR1 DFQATT, CDR2 SNEGSKA (reference sequence). The V gene end was trimmed by 5 bases and the J gene end by 7 bases; junction bases not matched to a gene: 13. The CDR3 nucleotides read TGCAGTGCTCCCGATGCGGGGGGTTTTAGGAATGAGCAGTTCTTC. Its translation: CSAPDAGGFRNEQFF.

Only a few counts were recorded for this clonotype. The chain uses TRBV12-3 or TRBV12-4 and TRBJ2-3, with D maybe TRBD2 (7 bases). This CDR3 is built from 13 residues. The ends were cut back, 7 bases at V and 4 bases at J, with 12 bases in the middle. The CDR3 sequence: CASNWGGPDTQYF. The CDR3 DNA sequence: TGTGCCAGCAATTGGGGGGGGCCAGATACGCAGTATTTT.

V and J are TRBV7-2 and TRBJ2-5, with D perhaps TRBD1 (6 bases). CDR1 is SGHTA, CDR2 FQGNSA, per germline. The CDR3 is 11 amino acids. V was shortened by 5 bases and J by 8 bases, with 9 bases between the two germline ends. The CDR3 sequence is CASSQGPTQYF. The CDR3 bases are TGTGCCAGCAGCCAGGGGCCCACCCAGTACTTC.

This clonotype was counted a few times. The chain recombines TRBV6-2 or TRBV6-3 with TRBJ2-7, with TRBD2 matching over 9 bases. With V trimmed by 0 bases and J by 3 bases, 3 bases remained unmatched. The CDR3 has 15 residues. CDR1 and CDR2 (germline): MNHEY, SVGEGT. The CDR3 DNA sequence: TGTGCCAGCAGTTACTCCGGCGGGGGGGTCTACGAGCAGTACGTC. Its translation: CASSYSGGGVYEQYV.

The genes are TRBV5-1 and TRBJ2-5; a possible D gene is TRBD2 (6 bases). Trimming removed 4 bases at V and 0 bases at J, with 7 bases between. This CDR3 has 13 amino acids. From germline, CDR1 is SGHRS and CDR2 YFSETQ. The DNA of the CDR3 is TGCGCCAGCAGCGGCGGGAACCAAGAGACCCAGTACTTC. Protein sequence: CASSGGNQETQYF.